This T cell receptor (beta chain) was found in a study of blood T cell repertoires in COVID-19. Whole-study context: Researchers got acute and convalescent COVID-19 samples from the United States, Italy and Spain.

The authors' processing: Reference gene primer amplification gave nucleated cell count estimates. The assay was immunoSEQ multiplex PCR, and TCRdb's table has in-frame clones only and misses some. Clonal size and the V and J genes are those of that table, whereas D and trimming came from the DNA. The sample yields some 390,000 clones, around 91% seen once. Participants reported their clinical history, and cohort assignment relied on those reports. Recovered status applied to Cohort 3 donors who had two consecutive negative PCRs. It also applied to those with clearance or with symptom resolution. The receptor was isolated from a man between 25 and 39 years old who had recovered from COVID-19. The sample consisted of PBMCs or T cells enriched from blood (not recorded which).

The CDR3 reads CASSLTVNTEAFF. The CDR3 DNA is TGTGCCAGCAGTTTAACTGTGAACACTGAAGCTTTCTTT. V gene TRBV28 combines with J gene TRBJ1-1; D not resolved. Germline CDR1 is MDHEN and CDR2 is SYDVKM. V was pared by 2 bases and J by 0 bases, with 4 bases between. The CDR3 is made up of 13 amino acids.